What follows is one T cell receptor (beta chain) and its context. These data come from a study of blood T cell repertoires in COVID-19. Study-level information: From the United States, Italy and Spain came samples of acute and convalescent COVID-19. PBMCs, B-cell-depleted T cells, or T cells were the source of the cDNA or gDNA that made up the material.

In the original analysis: Estimates of nucleated cell counts were drawn from the amplification of reference gene primers. This table comes from immunoSEQ multiplex PCR, and its TCRdb copy is limited to in-frame clones, with some not included. V and J calls and clone size follow that table, whereas D and trimming were derived from the DNA. This sample yields hundreds of thousands of clones, of which approximately 81% are seen a single time; about 3.9% belongs to the top ten. The CDR3 has 12 residues. V lost 7 bases and J lost 6, with 12 bases in between. Germline CDR1 reads SEHNR; CDR2 reads FQNEAQ (reference sequence).

The chain is built from TRBV7-9 and TRBJ1-2, with D tentatively TRBD1 (5 bases). The origin of this receptor is a woman of 80 years or more with acute or convalescent COVID-19. The specimen was peripheral blood. The CDR3 protein is CASNQGNHGYTF. CDR3 nucleotide sequence: TGTGCCAGCAACCAGGGAAACCATGGCTACACCTTC.